Following are 21 T cell receptor beta chains from one sample sequenced in a study of CD8 T cells in ankylosing spondylitis. TCRdb reanalysed the 5' RACE reads using MiXCR and keeps one entry per CDR3 protein. This sample has more than 200,000 distinct CDR3 sequences, with roughly 25% found just once. Sequencing was carried out using blood, either unsorted or a sorted T cell fraction (not recorded which). The receptors derive from a male donor with ankylosing spondylitis or in good health (not recorded which).

This clonotype showed up many times. This rearrangement joins TRBV5-1 to TRBJ2-2, with D uncertain. Trimming shortened V by 1 base and J by 3 bases, and 7 bases separated the two germline ends. Germline CDR1 is SGHRS and CDR2 is YFSETQ. The CDR3 is 14 amino acids. The CDR3 protein is CASSLSQDTGELFF. In nucleotides, the CDR3 is TGCGCCAGCAGCTTGTCACAAGACACCGGGGAGCTGTTTTTT.

This clonotype was detected ten times or more. The rearrangement links TRBV5-1 to TRBJ2-1; 8 bases line up with TRBD1. V gave up 4 bases and J gave up 7 bases; unmatched junction bases: 13. Germline V lookup: CDR1 SGHRS, CDR2 YFSETQ. The CDR3 totals 16 residues. This CDR3 is CASSPILVRGRNEQFF. The CDR3 coding sequence is TGCGCCAGCAGCCCAATCCTGGTCAGGGGGCGGAATGAGCAGTTCTTC.

This clonotype was picked up a small number of times. The chain combines TRBV12-3 or TRBV12-4 with TRBJ2-7; D not resolved. V lost 3 bases and J 7 bases, leaving 10 bases between the germline ends. The CDR3 has 12 residues. Written as DNA, the CDR3 is TGTGCCAGCAGTTTCACTCCTTGGGAGCAGTACTTC. It translates to CASSFTPWEQYF.

This clonotype came up a few times. This chain uses TRBV20-1 with TRBJ2-3; D remains ambiguous. CDR3 length: 12 residues. Germline V lookup: CDR1 DFQATT, CDR2 SNEGSKA (reference sequence). The germline V and J ends were trimmed by 6 bases and 3 bases, with 10 bases remaining between them. The CDR3 reads CSAIDITDTQYF. The CDR3 nucleotides are TGCAGTGCAATCGACATAACAGATACGCAGTATTTT.

This clonotype was counted once. A much larger clonotype is one base distant, so this may be a read error. As the CDR3 is not closed by the conserved phenylalanine or tryptophan, this likely results from a read error. This chain links TRBV18 with TRBJ2-1; the D gene is possibly TRBD2 (6 bases). This CDR3 contains 15 residues. Germline lookup yields CDR1 KGHSH and CDR2 LQKENI. Trimming stripped 4 bases from V and 1 base from J, with 11 bases between. The CDR3 nucleotides read TGTGCCAGCTCACAACTAGCTGCTTCCTACAATGAGCAGTTCCTC. This encodes CASSQLAASYNEQFL.

This clonotype turned up a few times. This rearrangement joins TRBV18 to TRBJ2-3; no firm D call. V was trimmed by 1 base and J by 5 bases, leaving 10 bases between them. Germline assignment: CDR1 KGHSH and CDR2 LQKENI. This CDR3 is built from 14 residues. CDR3 protein: CASSPRVGEDTQYF. DNA for the CDR3: TGTGCCAGCTCACCACGTGTCGGCGAAGATACGCAGTATTTT.

This clonotype was seen repeatedly, ten times or more. V gene TRBV7-2 combines with J gene TRBJ2-4; perhaps TRBD2 as D (6 bases). CDR3 length: 16 amino acids. The germline gives CDR1 SGHTA, CDR2 FQGNSA. Trimming stripped 5 bases from V and 0 bases from J, with 14 bases between. This CDR3 reads CASSQRGTLAKNIQYF. Written as DNA, the CDR3 is TGTGCCAGCAGCCAACGGGGGACCCTAGCCAAAAACATTCAGTACTTC.

This clonotype was found many times. The chain links TRBV10-3 to TRBJ1-6; 9 nucleotides line up with TRBD1. The germline CDR1 and CDR2 sequences are ENHRY and SYGVKD. The CDR3 consists of 15 residues. The trim removed 6 bases at V and 7 bases at J, leaving 7 bases unmatched. The CDR3 DNA follows: TGTGCCATCAGGGAGGGGACAGGGATGAATTCACCCCTCCACTTT. Encoded protein: CAIREGTGMNSPLHF.

The chain joins TRBV20-1 to TRBJ2-3; D possibly corresponds to TRBD1 (5 bases). The CDR3 runs 11 residues. Per germline, CDR1 DFQATT and CDR2 SNEGSKA (reference sequence). CDR3 residues: CCWGQGDTQYF. The DNA of the CDR3 is TGCTGCTGGGGCCAGGGAGATACGCAGTATTTT.

The chain uses TRBV12-3 or TRBV12-4 and TRBJ2-1, with unresolved D. This CDR3 has 14 amino acids. The V gene lost 1 base and the J gene lost 1 base, with 5 bases spanning the gap. As DNA, the CDR3 is TGTGCCAGCAGTTTAGTACGGTCCTACAATGAGCAGTTCTTC. Its translation is CASSLVRSYNEQFF.

In this sample, this clonotype turned up many times. This chain links TRBV20-1 with TRBJ2-1, with 8 bases matching TRBD2. Trimming cost V 3 bases and J 6 bases; bases outside gene matches: 4. This CDR3 comprises 13 residues. CDR1 DFQATT and CDR2 SNEGSKA come from the germline V gene (reference sequence). The CDR3 is CSASLAGLNEQFF. The CDR3, as DNA: TGCAGTGCTAGCCTAGCGGGCCTCAATGAGCAGTTCTTC.

CDR3 region: CASSVLSGGLYNEQFF. The CDR3 DNA sequence: TGTGCCAGCAGCGTATTAAGCGGGGGCCTCTACAATGAGCAGTTCTTC. This chain links TRBV9 with TRBJ2-1; 8 positions agree with TRBD2. Germline CDR1 SGDLS, CDR2 YYNGEE. The CDR3 sequence is 16 residues long. The V and J ends lost 1 base and 3 bases, in that order; junction bases with no gene match: 6. The variable domain in full, completed from reference TRBV9 and TRBJ2-1, reads DSGVTQTPKHLITATGQRVTLRCSPRSGDLSVYWYQQSLDQGLQFLIQYYNGEERAKGNILERFSAQQFPDLHSELNLSSLELGDSALYFCASSVLSGGLYNEQFFGPGTRLTVL.

This clonotype was counted at least ten times. The chain recombines TRBV9 with TRBJ1-4, with a tentative D call TRBD1 (5 bases). The V end was cut by 4 bases, the J end by 6 bases, with 10 bases between. The germline V gene has CDR1 SGDLS and CDR2 YYNGEE. This CDR3 is 13 amino acids long. CDR3 in amino acids: CASSRSGDEKLFF. Written as DNA, the CDR3 is TGTGCCAGCAGCAGATCGGGGGATGAAAAACTGTTTTTT.

A word on this clonotype: A read error may explain this, as a much larger clone is one base away. The CDR3 region is CASSYGVNTGELFF. CDR3 bases: TGTGCCAGCAGTTACGGGGTGAACACCGGGGAGCTGTTTTTT. The gene calls are TRBV6-5 and TRBJ2-2; unclear D gene. From germline, CDR1 is MNHEY and CDR2 SVGAGI. This CDR3 region has 14 residues. V dropped 2 bases and J dropped 1 base, with 5 bases sitting between them.

V usage is TRBV12-3 or TRBV12-4 and J usage is TRBJ2-7; D uncertain. Trimming cost V 5 bases and J 2 bases, with 7 bases left between them. The CDR3 contains 12 residues. The CDR3 region is CASSQRAYEQYF. In DNA form, the CDR3 reads TGTGCCAGCAGTCAGCGAGCCTACGAGCAGTACTTC.

This clonotype was seen more than once but under ten times. One junction end does not reproduce the germline sequence, and a read error may be involved. J is TRBJ2-7 and V is TRBV29-1; D unresolved. Germline values: CDR1 SQVTM, CDR2 ANQGSEA. The CDR3 spans 13 residues. The CDR3 sequence is CSVEEARSYEQYF. CDR3 DNA: TGCAGCGTTGAAGAGGCGAGATCCTACGAACAGTACTTC.

The chain links TRBV6-5 to TRBJ2-7; no firm D call. The germline CDR1 and CDR2 sequences are MNHEY and SVGAGI. The CDR3 is 15 residues long. V was pared by 0 bases and J by 0 bases, with 9 bases between. The CDR3 DNA reads TGTGCCAGCAGTTACTCATGGCAGCACTCCTACGAGCAGTACTTC. This codes for CASSYSWQHSYEQYF.

Ten or more counts support this clonotype. This chain joins TRBV5-1 and TRBJ1-5, with 9 bases that match TRBD1. V shed 4 bases and J 7 bases; nucleotides not matched to a gene: 9. Germline CDR1 and CDR2: SGHRS and YFSETQ. The CDR3 has 15 residues. The CDR3 region has the DNA TGCGCCAGCAGCCCCCGGGACAGGGCACTCCAGCCCCAGCATTTT. Encoded protein: CASSPRDRALQPQHF.

The sample holds a few counts of this clonotype. The chain links TRBV20-1 to TRBJ2-3, with D maybe TRBD1 (5 bases). CDR1 DFQATT and CDR2 SNEGSKA come from the germline V gene (reference sequence). The CDR3 totals 15 residues. V was cut by 3 bases and J by 3 bases, with 16 bases left in between. The CDR3 bases are TGCAGTGCTAGGGGTCAGGGCGCGAGGACAGATACGCAGTATTTT. This sequence encodes CSARGQGARTDTQYF.

The gene calls are TRBV4-2 and TRBJ1-1, with D possibly TRBD1 on 6 matching bases. Per germline, CDR1 LGHNA and CDR2 YNFKEQ. V was cut by 0 bases and J by 3 bases, with 8 bases left in between. This CDR3 is 14 amino acids long. CDR3 in amino acids: CASSQDAGDTEAFF. In nucleotides, the CDR3 is TGTGCCAGCAGCCAAGACGCAGGGGACACTGAAGCTTTCTTT.

At least ten counts were recorded for this clonotype. In DNA, the CDR3 is TGTGCCAGCAGAGGTTCTAGCGGGGGGGCGGTAGATACGCAGTATTTT. The encoded protein is CASRGSSGGAVDTQYF. The V call is TRBV12-3 or TRBV12-4, the J call TRBJ2-3, with 12 bases identical to TRBD2. This CDR3 has 16 amino acids. The trim removed 6 bases at V and 5 bases at J, leaving 9 bases unmatched.